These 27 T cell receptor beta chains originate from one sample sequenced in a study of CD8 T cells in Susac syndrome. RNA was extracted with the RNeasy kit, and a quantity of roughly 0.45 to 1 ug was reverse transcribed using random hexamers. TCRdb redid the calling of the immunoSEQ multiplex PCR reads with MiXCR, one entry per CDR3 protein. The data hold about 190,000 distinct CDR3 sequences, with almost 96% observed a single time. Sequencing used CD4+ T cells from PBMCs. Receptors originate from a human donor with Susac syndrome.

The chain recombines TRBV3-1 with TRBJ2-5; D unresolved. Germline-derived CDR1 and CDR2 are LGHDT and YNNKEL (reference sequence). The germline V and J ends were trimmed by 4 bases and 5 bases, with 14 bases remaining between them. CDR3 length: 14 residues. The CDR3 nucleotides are TGTGCCAGCAGCCGGGAAGGTACCTCGGAGACCCAGTACTTC. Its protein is CASSREGTSETQYF.

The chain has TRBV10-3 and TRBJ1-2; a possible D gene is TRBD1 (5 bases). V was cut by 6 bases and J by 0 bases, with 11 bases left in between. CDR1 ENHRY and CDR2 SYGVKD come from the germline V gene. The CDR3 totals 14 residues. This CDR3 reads CAIRGQGPNYGYTF. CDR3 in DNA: TGTGCCATCAGAGGGCAGGGACCTAACTATGGCTACACCTTC.

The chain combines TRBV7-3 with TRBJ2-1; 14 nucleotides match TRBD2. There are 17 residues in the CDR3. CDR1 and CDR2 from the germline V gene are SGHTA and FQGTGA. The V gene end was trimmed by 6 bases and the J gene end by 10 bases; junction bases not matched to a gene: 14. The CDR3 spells CASRLSGPGLAGEEQFF. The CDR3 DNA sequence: TGTGCCAGCAGGCTATCGGGTCCGGGACTAGCGGGGGAGGAGCAGTTCTTC. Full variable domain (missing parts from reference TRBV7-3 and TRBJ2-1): GAGVSQTPSNKVTEKGKYVELRCDPISGHTALYWYRQSLGQGPEFLIYFQGTGAADDSGLPNDRFFAVRPEGSVSTLKIQRTERGDSAVYLCASRLSGPGLAGEEQFFGPGTRLTVL.

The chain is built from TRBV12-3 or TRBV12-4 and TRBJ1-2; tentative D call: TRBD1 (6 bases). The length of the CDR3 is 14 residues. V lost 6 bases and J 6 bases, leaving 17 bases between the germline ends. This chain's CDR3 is CASSHRVFANGYTF. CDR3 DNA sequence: TGTGCCAGCAGCCACAGGGTTTTTGCTAATGGCTACACCTTC.

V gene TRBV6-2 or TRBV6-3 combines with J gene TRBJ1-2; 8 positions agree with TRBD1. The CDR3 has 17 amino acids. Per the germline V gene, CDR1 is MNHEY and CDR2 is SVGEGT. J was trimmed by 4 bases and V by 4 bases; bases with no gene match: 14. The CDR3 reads CASSFSRTGRRSYGYTF. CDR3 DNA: TGTGCCAGCAGTTTCTCACGGACAGGGCGGAGGAGCTATGGCTACACCTTC.

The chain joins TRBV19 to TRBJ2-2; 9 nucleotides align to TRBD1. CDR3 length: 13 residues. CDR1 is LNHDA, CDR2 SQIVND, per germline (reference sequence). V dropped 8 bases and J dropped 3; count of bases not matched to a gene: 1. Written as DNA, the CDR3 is TGTGCCAGTGGGGACAGGGACACCGGGGAGCTGTTTTTT. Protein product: CASGDRDTGELFF.

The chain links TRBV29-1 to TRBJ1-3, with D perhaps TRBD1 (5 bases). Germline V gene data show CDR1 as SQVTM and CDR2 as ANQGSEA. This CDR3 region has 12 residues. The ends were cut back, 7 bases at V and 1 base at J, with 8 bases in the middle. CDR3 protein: CSGGESGNTIYF. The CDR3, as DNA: TGCAGCGGAGGGGAATCTGGAAACACCATATATTTT.

Here the CDR3 DNA reads TGCGCCAGCAGCTTGGCGGTCCGTTACAATGAGCAGTTCTTC. Translating it yields CASSLAVRYNEQFF. The chain is built from TRBV5-1 and TRBJ2-1, with unresolved D. Germline lookup yields CDR1 SGHRS and CDR2 YFSETQ. The CDR3 is 14 residues long. V lost 0 bases and J 4 bases, leaving 8 bases between the germline ends.

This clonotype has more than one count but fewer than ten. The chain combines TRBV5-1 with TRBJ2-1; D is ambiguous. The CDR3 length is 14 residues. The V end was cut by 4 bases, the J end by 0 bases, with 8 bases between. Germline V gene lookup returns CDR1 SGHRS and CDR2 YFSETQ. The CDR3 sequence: CASSPLGSYNEQFF. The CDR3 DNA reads TGCGCCAGCAGCCCCCTGGGCTCCTACAATGAGCAGTTCTTC.

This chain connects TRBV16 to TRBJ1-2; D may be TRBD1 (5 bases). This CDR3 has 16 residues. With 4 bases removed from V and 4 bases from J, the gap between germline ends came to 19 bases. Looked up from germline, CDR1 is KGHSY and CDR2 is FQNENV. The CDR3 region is CASSRRGTPGPYGYTF. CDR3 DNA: TGTGCCAGCAGCCGACGAGGGACGCCTGGTCCCTATGGCTACACCTTC.

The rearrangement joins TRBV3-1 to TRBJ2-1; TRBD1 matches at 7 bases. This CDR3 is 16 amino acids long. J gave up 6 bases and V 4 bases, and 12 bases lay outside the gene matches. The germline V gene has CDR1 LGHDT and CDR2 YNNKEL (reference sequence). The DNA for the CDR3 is TGTGCCAGCAGCCCGACACAGGGGCGGACTTTCAATGAGCAGTTCTTC. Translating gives CASSPTQGRTFNEQFF.

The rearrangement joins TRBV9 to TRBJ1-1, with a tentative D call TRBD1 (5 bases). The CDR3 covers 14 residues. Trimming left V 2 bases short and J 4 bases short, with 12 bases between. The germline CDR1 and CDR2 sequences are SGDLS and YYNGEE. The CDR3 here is CASSVGVEGTEAFF. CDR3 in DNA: TGTGCCAGCAGCGTGGGGGTAGAGGGCACTGAAGCTTTCTTT.

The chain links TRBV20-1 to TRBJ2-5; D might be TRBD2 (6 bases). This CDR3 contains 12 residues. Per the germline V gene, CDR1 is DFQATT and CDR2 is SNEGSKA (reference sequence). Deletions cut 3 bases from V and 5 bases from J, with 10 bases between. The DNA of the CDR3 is TGCAGTGCTAGCCTGGCGGGGGAGACCCAGTACTTC. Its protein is CSASLAGETQYF.

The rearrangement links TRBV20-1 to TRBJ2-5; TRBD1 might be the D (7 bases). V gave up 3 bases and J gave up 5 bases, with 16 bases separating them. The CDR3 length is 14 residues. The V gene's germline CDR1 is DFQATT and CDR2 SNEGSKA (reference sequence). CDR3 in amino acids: CSASRPSGGETQYF. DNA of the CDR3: TGCAGTGCTAGCCGACCTTCAGGGGGGGAGACCCAGTACTTC.

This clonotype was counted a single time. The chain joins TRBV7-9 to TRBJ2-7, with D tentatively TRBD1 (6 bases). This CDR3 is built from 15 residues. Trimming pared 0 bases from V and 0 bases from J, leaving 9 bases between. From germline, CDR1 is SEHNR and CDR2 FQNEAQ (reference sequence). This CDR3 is CASSLAGALSYEQYF. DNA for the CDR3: TGTGCCAGCAGCTTAGCGGGGGCACTCTCCTACGAGCAGTACTTC.

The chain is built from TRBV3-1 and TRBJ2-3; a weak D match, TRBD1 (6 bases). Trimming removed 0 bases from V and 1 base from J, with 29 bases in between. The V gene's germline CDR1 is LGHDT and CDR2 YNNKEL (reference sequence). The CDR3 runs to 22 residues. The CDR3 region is CASSQDPPGPKGELRGTDTQYF. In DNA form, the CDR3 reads TGTGCCAGCAGCCAAGATCCGCCCGGACCCAAGGGGGAACTACGCGGCACAGATACGCAGTATTTT.

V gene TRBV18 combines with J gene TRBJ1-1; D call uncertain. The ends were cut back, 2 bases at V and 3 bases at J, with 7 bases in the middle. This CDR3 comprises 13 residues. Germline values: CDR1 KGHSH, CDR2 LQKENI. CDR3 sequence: CASSPGRDTEAFF. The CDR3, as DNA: TGTGCCAGCTCACCAGGCCGAGACACTGAAGCTTTCTTT. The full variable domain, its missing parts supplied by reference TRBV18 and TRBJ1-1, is NAGVMQNPRHLVRRRGQEARLRCSPMKGHSHVYWYRQLPEEGLKFMVYLQKENIIDESGMPKERFSAEFPKEGPSILRIQQVVRGDSAAYFCASSPGRDTEAFFGQGTRLTVV.

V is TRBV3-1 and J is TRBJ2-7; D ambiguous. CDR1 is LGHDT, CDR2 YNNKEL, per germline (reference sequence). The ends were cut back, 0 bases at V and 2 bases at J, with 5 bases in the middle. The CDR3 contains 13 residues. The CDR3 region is CASSQDLAYEQYF. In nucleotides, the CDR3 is TGTGCCAGCAGCCAAGATCTTGCCTACGAGCAGTACTTC.

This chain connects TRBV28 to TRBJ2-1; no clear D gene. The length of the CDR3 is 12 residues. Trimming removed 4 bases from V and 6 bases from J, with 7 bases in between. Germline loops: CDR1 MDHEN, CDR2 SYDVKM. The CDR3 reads CASSWPGNEQFF. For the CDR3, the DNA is TGTGCCAGCAGTTGGCCGGGCAATGAGCAGTTCTTC.

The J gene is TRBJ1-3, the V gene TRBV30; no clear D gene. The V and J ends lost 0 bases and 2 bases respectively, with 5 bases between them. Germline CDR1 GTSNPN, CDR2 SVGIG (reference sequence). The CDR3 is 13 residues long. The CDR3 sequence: CAWSVTPGNTIYF. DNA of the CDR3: TGTGCCTGGAGTGTGACTCCTGGAAACACCATATATTTT.

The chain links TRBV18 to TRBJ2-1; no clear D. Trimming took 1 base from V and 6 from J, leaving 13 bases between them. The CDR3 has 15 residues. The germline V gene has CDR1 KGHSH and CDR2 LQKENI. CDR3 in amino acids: CASSPQPDQINEQFF. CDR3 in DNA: TGTGCCAGCTCACCACAGCCGGATCAGATCAATGAGCAGTTCTTC. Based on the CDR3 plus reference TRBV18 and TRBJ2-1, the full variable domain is NAGVMQNPRHLVRRRGQEARLRCSPMKGHSHVYWYRQLPEEGLKFMVYLQKENIIDESGMPKERFSAEFPKEGPSILRIQQVVRGDSAAYFCASSPQPDQINEQFFGPGTRLTVL.

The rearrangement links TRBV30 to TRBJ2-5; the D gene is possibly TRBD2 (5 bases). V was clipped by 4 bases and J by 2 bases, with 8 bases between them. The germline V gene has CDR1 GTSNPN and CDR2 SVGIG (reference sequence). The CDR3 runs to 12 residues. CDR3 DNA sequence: TGTGCCTGGAACCGGGGTCAAGAGACCCAGTACTTC. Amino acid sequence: CAWNRGQETQYF.

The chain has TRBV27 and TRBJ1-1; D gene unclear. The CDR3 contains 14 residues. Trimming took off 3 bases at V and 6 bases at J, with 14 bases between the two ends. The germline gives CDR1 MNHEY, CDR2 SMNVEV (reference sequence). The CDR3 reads CASSFSVNGAEAFF. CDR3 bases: TGTGCCAGCAGTTTTTCTGTGAACGGCGCTGAAGCTTTCTTT.

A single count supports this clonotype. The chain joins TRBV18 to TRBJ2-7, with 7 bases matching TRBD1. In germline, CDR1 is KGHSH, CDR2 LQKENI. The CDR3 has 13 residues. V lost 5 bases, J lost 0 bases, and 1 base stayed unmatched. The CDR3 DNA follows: TGTGCCAGCTCAGGGACAGACTCCTACGAGCAGTACTTC. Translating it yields CASSGTDSYEQYF.

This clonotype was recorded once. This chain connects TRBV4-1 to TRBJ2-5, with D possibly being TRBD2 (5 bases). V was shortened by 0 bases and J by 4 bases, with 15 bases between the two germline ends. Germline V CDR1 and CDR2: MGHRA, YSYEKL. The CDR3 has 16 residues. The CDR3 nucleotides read TGCGCCAGCAGCCAAGATCCCTTAGGGAGAGGAGAGACCCAGTACTTC. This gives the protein CASSQDPLGRGETQYF.

CDR3 amino acids: CASSLPGQGRLSNQPQHF. The CDR3 nucleotides read TGTGCCAGCAGCCTGCCAGGACAGGGCAGGCTAAGCAATCAGCCCCAGCATTTT. The V call is TRBV6-2 or TRBV6-3, the J call TRBJ1-5; 8 bases are a match to TRBD1. The CDR3 extends over 18 amino acids. Per the germline V gene, CDR1 is MNHEY and CDR2 is SVGEGT. J lost 1 base, V lost 6 bases, and 14 bases had no gene match.

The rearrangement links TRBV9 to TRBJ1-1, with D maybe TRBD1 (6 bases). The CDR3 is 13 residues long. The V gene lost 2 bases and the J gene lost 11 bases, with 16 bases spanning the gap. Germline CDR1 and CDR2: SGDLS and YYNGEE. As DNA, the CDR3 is TGTGCCAGCAGCGTCCACCTGGGGGCAAGGGCTTTCTTT. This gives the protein CASSVHLGARAFF. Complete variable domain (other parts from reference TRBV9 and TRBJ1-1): DSGVTQTPKHLITATGQRVTLRCSPRSGDLSVYWYQQSLDQGLQFLIQYYNGEERAKGNILERFSAQQFPDLHSELNLSSLELGDSALYFCASSVHLGARAFFGQGTRLTVV.